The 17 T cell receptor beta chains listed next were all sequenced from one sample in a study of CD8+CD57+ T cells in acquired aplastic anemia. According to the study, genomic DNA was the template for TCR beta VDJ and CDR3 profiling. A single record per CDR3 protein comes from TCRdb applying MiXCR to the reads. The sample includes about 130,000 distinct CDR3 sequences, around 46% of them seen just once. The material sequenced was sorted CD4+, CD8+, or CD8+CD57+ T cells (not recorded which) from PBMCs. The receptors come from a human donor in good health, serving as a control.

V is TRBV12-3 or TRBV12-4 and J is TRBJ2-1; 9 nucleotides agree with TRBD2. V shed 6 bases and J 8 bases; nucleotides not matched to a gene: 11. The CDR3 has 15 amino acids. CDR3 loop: CASRPRAGGRDEQFF. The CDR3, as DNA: TGTGCCAGCAGACCACGGGCGGGGGGGCGTGATGAGCAGTTCTTC.

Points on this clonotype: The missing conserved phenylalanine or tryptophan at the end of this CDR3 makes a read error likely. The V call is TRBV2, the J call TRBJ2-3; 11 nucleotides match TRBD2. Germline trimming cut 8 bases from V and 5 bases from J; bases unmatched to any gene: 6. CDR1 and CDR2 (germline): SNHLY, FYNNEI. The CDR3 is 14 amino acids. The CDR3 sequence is CASGPGLAVDTQYL. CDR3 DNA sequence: TGTGCCAGCGGACCGGGACTAGCGGTAGATACGCAGTATCTT.

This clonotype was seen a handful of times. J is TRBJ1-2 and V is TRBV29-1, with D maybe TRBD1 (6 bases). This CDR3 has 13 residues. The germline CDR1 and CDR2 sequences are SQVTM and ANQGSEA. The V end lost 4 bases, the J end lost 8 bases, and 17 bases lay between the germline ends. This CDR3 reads CSVVQGLGIGYTF. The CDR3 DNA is TGCAGCGTTGTTCAGGGGCTTGGTATCGGCTACACCTTC.

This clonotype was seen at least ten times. CDR3 nucleotide sequence: TGTGCCAGTAGCCCCTGGGACAGGGTCCATCCGGAGGCTTTCTTT. Its translation: CASSPWDRVHPEAFF. J is TRBJ1-1 and V is TRBV19, with 9 bases matching TRBD1. Germline CDR1 is LNHDA and CDR2 is SQIVND (reference sequence). This CDR3 has 15 amino acids. The J segment lost 11 bases and the V segment lost 6 bases, leaving 16 bases of the junction unmatched.

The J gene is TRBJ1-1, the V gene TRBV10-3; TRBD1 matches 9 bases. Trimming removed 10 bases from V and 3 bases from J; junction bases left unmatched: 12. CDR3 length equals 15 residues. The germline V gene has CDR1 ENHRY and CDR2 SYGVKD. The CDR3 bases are TGTGCCACCCGAGGGGGTACAGGGGGCCACACTGAAGCTTTCTTT. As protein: CATRGGTGGHTEAFF.

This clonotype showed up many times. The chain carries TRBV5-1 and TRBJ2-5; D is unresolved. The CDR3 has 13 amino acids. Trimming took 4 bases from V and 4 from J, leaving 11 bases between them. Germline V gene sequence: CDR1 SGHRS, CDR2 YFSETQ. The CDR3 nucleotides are TGCGCCAGCAGCCTGGGTGGGTCAGAGACCCAGTACTTC. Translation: CASSLGGSETQYF.

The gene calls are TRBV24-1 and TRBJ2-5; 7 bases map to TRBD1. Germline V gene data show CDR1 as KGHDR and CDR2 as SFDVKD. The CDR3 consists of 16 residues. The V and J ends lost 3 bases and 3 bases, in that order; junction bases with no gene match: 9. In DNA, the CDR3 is TGTGCCACCAGTGATGGATCCGACAGGGTGGAAGAGACCCAGTACTTC. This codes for CATSDGSDRVEETQYF.

The CDR3 here is CATTRGQSQETQYF. CDR3 nucleotides: TGTGCCACGACCCGGGGGCAAAGCCAAGAGACCCAGTACTTC. The chain couples TRBV10-3 to TRBJ2-5; D tentatively reads TRBD1 or TRBD2 (6 bases each). The V end was cut by 10 bases, the J end by 1 base, with 16 bases between. This CDR3 is 14 amino acids long. Per the germline V gene, CDR1 is ENHRY and CDR2 is SYGVKD.

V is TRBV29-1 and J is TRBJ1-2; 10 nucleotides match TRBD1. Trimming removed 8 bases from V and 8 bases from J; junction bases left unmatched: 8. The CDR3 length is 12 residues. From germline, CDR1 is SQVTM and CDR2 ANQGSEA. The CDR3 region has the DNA TGCAGCTTGGAGGACAGGGGGGGAGGCTACACCTTC. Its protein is CSLEDRGGGYTF.

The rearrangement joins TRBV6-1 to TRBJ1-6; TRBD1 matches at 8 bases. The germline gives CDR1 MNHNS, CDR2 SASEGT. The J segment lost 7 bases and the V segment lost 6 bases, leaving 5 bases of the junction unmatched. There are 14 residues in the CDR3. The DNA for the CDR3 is TGTGCCAGCAGCATGGACAGGGAAAATTCACCCCTCCACTTT. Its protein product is CASSMDRENSPLHF.

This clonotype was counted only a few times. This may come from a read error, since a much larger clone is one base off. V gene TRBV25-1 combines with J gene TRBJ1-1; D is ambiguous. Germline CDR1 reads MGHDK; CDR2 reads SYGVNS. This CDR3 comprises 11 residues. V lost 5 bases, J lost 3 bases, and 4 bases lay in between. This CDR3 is CASSWYTEAFF. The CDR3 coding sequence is TGTGCCAGCAGTTGGTACACTGAAGCTTTCTTT.

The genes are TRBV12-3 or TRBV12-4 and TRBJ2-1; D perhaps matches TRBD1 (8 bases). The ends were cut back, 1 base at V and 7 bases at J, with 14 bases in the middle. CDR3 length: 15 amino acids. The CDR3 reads CASSLVGQGGNEQFF. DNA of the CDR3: TGTGCCAGCAGTTTAGTTGGACAGGGAGGGAATGAGCAGTTCTTC.

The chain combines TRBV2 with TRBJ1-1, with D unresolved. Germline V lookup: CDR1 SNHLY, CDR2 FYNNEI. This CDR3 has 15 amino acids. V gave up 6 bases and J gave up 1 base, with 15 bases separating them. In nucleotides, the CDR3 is TGTGCCAGCAGCTTCCGCGGACCCGGGAACACTGAAGCTTTCTTT. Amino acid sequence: CASSFRGPGNTEAFF.

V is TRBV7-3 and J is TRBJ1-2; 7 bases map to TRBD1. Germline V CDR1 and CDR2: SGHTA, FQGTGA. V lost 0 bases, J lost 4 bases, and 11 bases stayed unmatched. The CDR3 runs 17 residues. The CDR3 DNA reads TGTGCCAGCAGCTTAACGGCCCCGACAGGGAATTTCTATGGCTACACCTTC. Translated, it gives CASSLTAPTGNFYGYTF.

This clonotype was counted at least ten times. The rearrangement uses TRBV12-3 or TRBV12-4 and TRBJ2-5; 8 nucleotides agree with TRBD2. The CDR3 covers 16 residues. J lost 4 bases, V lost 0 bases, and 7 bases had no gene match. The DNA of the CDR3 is TGTGCCAGCAGTTTAGCAGCACGGGGGGGGGCAGAGACCCAGTACTTC. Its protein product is CASSLAARGGAETQYF.

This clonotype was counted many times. CDR3 sequence reads: CASSLEVAFPYF. CDR3 DNA sequence: TGTGCCAGCAGCTTAGAAGTGGCGTTTCCGTACTTC. J is TRBJ2-7 and V is TRBV7-2; D ambiguous. The length of the CDR3 is 12 residues. Germline CDR1 is SGHTA and CDR2 is FQGNSA. Trimming removed 1 base at V and 12 bases at J, with 13 bases between.

CDR3 region: CAISEWSVDSTGNQPQHF. CDR3 DNA: TGTGCCATCAGTGAGTGGAGCGTGGACAGTACCGGCAATCAGCCCCAGCATTTT. This chain connects TRBV10-3 to TRBJ1-5; D is possibly TRBD1 (6 bases). The V and J ends lost 1 base and 2 bases respectively, with 18 bases between them. This CDR3 region has 18 residues. CDR1 and CDR2 from the germline V gene are ENHRY and SYGVKD.